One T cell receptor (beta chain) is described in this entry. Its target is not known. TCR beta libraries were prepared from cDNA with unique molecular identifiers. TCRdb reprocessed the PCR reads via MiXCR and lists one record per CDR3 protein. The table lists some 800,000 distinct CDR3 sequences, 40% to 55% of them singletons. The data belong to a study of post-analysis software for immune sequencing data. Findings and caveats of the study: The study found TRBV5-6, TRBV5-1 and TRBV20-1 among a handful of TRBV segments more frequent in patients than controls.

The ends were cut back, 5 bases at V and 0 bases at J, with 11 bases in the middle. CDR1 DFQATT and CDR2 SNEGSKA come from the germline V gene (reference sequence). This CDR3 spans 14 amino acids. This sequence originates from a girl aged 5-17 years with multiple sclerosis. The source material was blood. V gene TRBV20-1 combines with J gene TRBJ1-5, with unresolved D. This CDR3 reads CSARHAGSNQPQHF. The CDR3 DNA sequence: TGCAGTGCTCGACACGCCGGTAGCAATCAGCCCCAGCATTTT.